These 14 T cell receptor beta chains were all obtained from the same sample, sequenced in a study of OX40 agonist ivuxolimab in advanced cancers. TCRdb's copy holds only in-frame clones and misses some; the assay was immunoSEQ multiplex PCR. Among 80,000 or so clones, approximately 90% were seen once, and the ten largest hold approximately 0.19%. The source material was CD4+ or CD8+ T cells sorted from blood, sampled in a trial of the OX40 agonist ivuxolimab. These receptors were collected from an adult with an advanced solid tumor such as melanoma, head and neck, liver or kidney cancer.

CDR3 sequence (DNA): TGTGCCAGCAGTTACTCGAGGGATGTCGGCGAGCAGTACTTC. Amino acid sequence: CASSYSRDVGEQYF. The chain joins TRBV6-5 to TRBJ2-7; a weak D match, TRBD2 (5 bases). In germline, CDR1 is MNHEY, CDR2 SVGAGI. Trimming left V 0 bases short and J 6 bases short, with 12 bases between. The CDR3 is 14 amino acids.

This clone was recorded only once. The CDR3 protein is CASSLGSGSLYNEQFF. CDR3 nucleotides: TGTGCCAGCAGCTTGGGGAGCGGGAGCCTCTACAATGAGCAGTTCTTC. V and J are TRBV5-4 and TRBJ2-1; TRBD2 aligns across 8 bases. The CDR3 runs 16 residues. Germline V gene data show CDR1 as SGHNT and CDR2 as YYREEE (reference sequence). After removal of 0 bases from V and 3 bases from J, the junction contained 5 bases not matched to a gene. Based on the CDR3 plus reference TRBV5-4 and TRBJ2-1, the full variable domain is ETGVTQSPTHLIKTRGQQVTLRCSSQSGHNTVSWYQQALGQGPQFIFQYYREEENGRGNFPPRFSGLQFPNYSSELNVNALELDDSALYLCASSLGSGSLYNEQFFGPGTRLTVL.

The chain has TRBV5-1 and TRBJ2-1; 8 bases match TRBD2. Germline V gene data show CDR1 as SGHRS and CDR2 as YFSETQ. CDR3 length: 14 residues. The ends lost 4 bases at V and 7 bases at J; junction bases unmatched: 7. Here the CDR3 reads CASSEGREGNEQFF. As DNA, the CDR3 is TGCGCCAGCAGCGAAGGACGGGAGGGGAATGAGCAGTTCTTC.

The chain couples TRBV29-1 to TRBJ1-1; TRBD1 is a possible D gene (5 bases). The V and J ends lost 2 bases and 0 bases respectively, with 10 bases between them. The CDR3 runs to 14 residues. The germline V gene has CDR1 SQVTM and CDR2 ANQGSEA. The CDR3 reads CSVEIQGVNTEAFF. The CDR3 DNA reads TGCAGCGTTGAAATTCAGGGCGTGAACACTGAAGCTTTCTTT.

V usage is TRBV5-1 and J usage is TRBJ2-2, with a possible D match to TRBD2 (6 bases). V dropped 3 bases and J dropped 7 bases, with 10 bases sitting between them. CDR1 and CDR2 (germline): SGHRS, YFSETQ. This CDR3 comprises 13 residues. The CDR3 DNA reads TGCGCCAGCAGCTCGGAGGGGTACGGGGAGCTGTTTTTT. This gives the protein CASSSEGYGELFF.

The chain joins TRBV5-1 to TRBJ1-1; D may be TRBD1 (5 bases). Trimming took off 3 bases at V and 1 base at J, with 10 bases between the two ends. The germline gives CDR1 SGHRS, CDR2 YFSETQ. The CDR3 is made up of 14 amino acids. The CDR3 sequence: CASSSAGQNTEAFF. CDR3 DNA sequence: TGCGCCAGCAGCTCCGCAGGACAGAACACTGAAGCTTTCTTT.

This chain links TRBV7-9 with TRBJ2-3, with D unresolved. The V gene lost 5 bases and the J gene lost 4 bases, with 7 bases spanning the gap. Germline V lookup: CDR1 SEHNR, CDR2 FQNEAQ (reference sequence). This CDR3 comprises 12 residues. The CDR3: CASSAYPDTQYF. CDR3 bases: TGTGCCAGCAGCGCGTACCCAGATACGCAGTATTTT. Full variable domain (rest looked up from reference TRBV7-9 and TRBJ2-3): DTGVSQNPRHKITKRGQNVTFRCDPISEHNRLYWYRQTLGQGPEFLTYFQNEAQLEKSRLLSDRFSAERPKGSFSTLEIQRTEQGDSAMYLCASSAYPDTQYFGPGTRLTVL.

The J gene is TRBJ1-2, the V gene TRBV5-1; the match to TRBD1 covers 9 bases. The V and J ends lost 5 bases and 14 bases, in that order; junction bases with no gene match: 10. The CDR3 length is 12 residues. Germline V lookup: CDR1 SGHRS, CDR2 YFSETQ. This chain's CDR3 is CASRGQGQGLTF. DNA of the CDR3: TGCGCCAGCAGAGGGCAGGGACAGGGTTTGACCTTC.

The rearrangement links TRBV5-6 to TRBJ2-7; 7 nucleotides line up with TRBD2. CDR3 length equals 15 residues. V shed 6 bases, J shed 7 bases, and the junction held 16 bases outside the gene matches. The germline gives CDR1 SGHDT, CDR2 YYEEEE. The CDR3: CASNPIGLENREQYF. In nucleotides, the CDR3 is TGTGCCAGCAACCCAATTGGACTAGAAAATAGGGAGCAGTACTTC.

The gene calls are TRBV5-1 and TRBJ2-2; 8 positions match TRBD2. Germline trimming cut 2 bases from V and 0 bases from J; bases unmatched to any gene: 3. Looked up from germline, CDR1 is SGHRS and CDR2 is YFSETQ. The CDR3 consists of 16 residues. The CDR3 here is CASSFGREANTGELFF. For the CDR3, the DNA is TGCGCCAGCAGCTTTGGGCGGGAGGCGAACACCGGGGAGCTGTTTTTT. The full variable domain, its missing parts supplied by reference TRBV5-1 and TRBJ2-2, is KAGVTQTPRYLIKTRGQQVTLSCSPISGHRSVSWYQQTPGQGLQFLFEYFSETQRNKGNFPGRFSGRQFSNSRSEMNVSTLELGDSALYLCASSFGREANTGELFFGEGSRLTVL.

The chain is built from TRBV6-5 and TRBJ1-2, with TRBD1 matching over 7 bases. This CDR3 spans 15 amino acids. Trimming removed 0 bases from V and 7 bases from J; junction bases left unmatched: 8. From germline, CDR1 is MNHEY and CDR2 SVGAGI. For the CDR3, the DNA is TGTGCCAGCAGTTACTCGAAGACAGGGTTTAGTGGCTACACCTTC. This encodes CASSYSKTGFSGYTF.

The V gene is TRBV5-1, the J gene TRBJ2-2; no clear D. V shed 1 base and J shed 2 bases, with 6 bases lying between them. Germline values: CDR1 SGHRS, CDR2 YFSETQ. The CDR3 length is 14 residues. The CDR3 spells CASSLMVNTGELFF. The CDR3, as DNA: TGCGCCAGCAGCTTGATGGTTAACACCGGGGAGCTGTTTTTT.

The chain uses TRBV2 and TRBJ1-5; perhaps TRBD1 as D (5 bases). Germline CDR1 reads SNHLY; CDR2 reads FYNNEI. The CDR3 sequence is 13 residues long. V was cut by 5 bases and J by 2 bases, with 7 bases left in between. CDR3 residues: CASSPRGNQPQHF. CDR3 DNA sequence: TGTGCCAGCAGTCCCAGGGGCAATCAGCCCCAGCATTTT.

This clone was observed a single time. The chain has TRBV7-3 and TRBJ2-3, with D possibly being TRBD1 or TRBD2 (5 bases each). The V end lost 5 bases, the J end lost 3 bases, and 15 bases lay between the germline ends. The CDR3 totals 15 residues. Looked up from germline, CDR1 is SGHTA and CDR2 is FQGTGA. The CDR3 DNA is TGTGCCAGCAGCAGACTCTTGGGACCGACAGATACGCAGTATTTT. Translated: CASSRLLGPTDTQYF. Together with reference TRBV7-3 and TRBJ2-3, the CDR3 gives the full variable domain: GAGVSQTPSNKVTEKGKYVELRCDPISGHTALYWYRQSLGQGPEFLIYFQGTGAADDSGLPNDRFFAVRPEGSVSTLKIQRTERGDSAVYLCASSRLLGPTDTQYFGPGTRLTVL.